The count of the clone carrying this T cell receptor (beta chain) is one. Its antigen is currently unknown. Amplification used 60 Vbeta primers and 13 Jbeta primers. Some clones are missing from TCRdb's copy, which holds only in-frame ones; the method was immunoSEQ multiplex PCR. The sample carries 200,000 or so clones, around 85% recorded once. Germline assignment: CDR1 LGHNA and CDR2 YNFKEQ. The CDR3 covers 16 residues. V dropped 0 bases and J dropped 6; count of bases not matched to a gene: 3. This entry comes from a study of cytomegalovirus exposure and HLA in healthy donors. The study, taken as a whole, reports: Most sequenced TCRs were rare (though some public TCRs occurred in many donors). The classifier reportedly diagnosed cytomegalovirus status with high specificity and sensitivity. A few V segments could not be told apart, such as TRBV6-2 and TRBV6-3, and were left out. Later analysis showed most CMV-associated TCR beta chains appearing HLA-restricted.

The receptor's source is a man aged 40-50 years in good health and CMV-seropositive. The V gene is TRBV4-2, the J gene TRBJ1-5, with TRBD1 identical over 12 bases. Sequenced input: PBMCs. CDR3 sequence: CASSQDGTGGVQPQHF. CDR3 DNA sequence: TGTGCCAGCAGCCAAGACGGGACAGGGGGCGTTCAGCCCCAGCATTTT.